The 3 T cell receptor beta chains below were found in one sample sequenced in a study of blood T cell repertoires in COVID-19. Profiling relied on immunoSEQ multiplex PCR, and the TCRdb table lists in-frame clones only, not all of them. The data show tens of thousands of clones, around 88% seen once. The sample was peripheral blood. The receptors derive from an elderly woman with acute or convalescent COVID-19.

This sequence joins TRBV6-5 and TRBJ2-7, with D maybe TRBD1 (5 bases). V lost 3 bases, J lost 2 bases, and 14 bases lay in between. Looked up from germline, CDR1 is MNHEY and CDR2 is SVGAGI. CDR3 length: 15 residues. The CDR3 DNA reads TGTGCCAGCAGTTATAAGGACCAGGGCGCCTACGAGCAGTACTTC. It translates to CASSYKDQGAYEQYF.

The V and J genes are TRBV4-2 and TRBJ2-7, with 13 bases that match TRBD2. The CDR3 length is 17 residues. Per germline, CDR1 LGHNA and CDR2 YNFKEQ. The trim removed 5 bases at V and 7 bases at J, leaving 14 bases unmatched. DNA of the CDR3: TGTGCCAGCAGCTTAGCCCCTCGGACTAGCGGGAGAGAAGAGCAGTACTTC. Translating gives CASSLAPRTSGREEQYF.

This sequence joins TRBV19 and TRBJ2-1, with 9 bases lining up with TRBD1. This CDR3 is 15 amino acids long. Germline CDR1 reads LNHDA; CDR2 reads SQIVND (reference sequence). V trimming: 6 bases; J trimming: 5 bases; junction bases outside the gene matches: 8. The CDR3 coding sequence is TGTGCCAGTAGCACCGGGACAGGGTACGACAATGAGCAGTTCTTC. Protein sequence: CASSTGTGYDNEQFF. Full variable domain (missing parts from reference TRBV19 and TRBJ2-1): DGGITQSPKYLFRKEGQNVTLSCEQNLNHDAMYWYRQDPGQGLRLIYYSQIVNDFQKGDIAEGYSVSREKKESFPLTVTSAQKNPTAFYLCASSTGTGYDNEQFFGPGTRLTVL.